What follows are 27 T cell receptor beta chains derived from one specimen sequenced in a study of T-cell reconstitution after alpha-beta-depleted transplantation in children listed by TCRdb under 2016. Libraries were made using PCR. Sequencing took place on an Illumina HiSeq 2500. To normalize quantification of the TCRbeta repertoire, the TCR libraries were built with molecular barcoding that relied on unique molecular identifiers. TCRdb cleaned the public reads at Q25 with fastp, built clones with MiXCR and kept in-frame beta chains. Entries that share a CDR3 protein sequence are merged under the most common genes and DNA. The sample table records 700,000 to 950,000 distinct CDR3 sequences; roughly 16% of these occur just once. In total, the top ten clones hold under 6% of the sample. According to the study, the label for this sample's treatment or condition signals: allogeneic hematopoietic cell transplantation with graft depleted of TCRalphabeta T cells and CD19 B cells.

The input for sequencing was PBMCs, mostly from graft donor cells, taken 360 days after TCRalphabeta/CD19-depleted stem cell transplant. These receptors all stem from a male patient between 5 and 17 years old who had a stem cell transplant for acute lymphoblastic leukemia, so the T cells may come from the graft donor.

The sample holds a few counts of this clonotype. For the CDR3, the DNA is TGTGCCAGCAGCCCTATCGTAGAGACCCAGTACTTC. Encoded protein: CASSPIVETQYF. This chain links TRBV7-9 with TRBJ2-5, with no clear D. The germline CDR1 and CDR2 sequences are SEHNR and FQNEAQ (reference sequence). The CDR3 is 12 residues long. The ends were cut back, 5 bases at V and 4 bases at J, with 8 bases in the middle.

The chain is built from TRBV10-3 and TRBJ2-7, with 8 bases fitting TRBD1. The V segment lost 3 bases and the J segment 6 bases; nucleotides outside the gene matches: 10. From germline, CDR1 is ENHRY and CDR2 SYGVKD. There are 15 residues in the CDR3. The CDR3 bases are TGTGCCATCAGTGATTTTGGACAGGGCCCTCCCGAGCAGTACTTC. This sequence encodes CAISDFGQGPPEQYF.

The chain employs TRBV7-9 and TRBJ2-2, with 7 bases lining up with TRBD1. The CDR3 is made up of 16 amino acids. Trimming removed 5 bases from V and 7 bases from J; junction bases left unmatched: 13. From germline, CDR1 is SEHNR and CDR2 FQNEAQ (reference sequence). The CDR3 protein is CASSRLGQVLSGELFF. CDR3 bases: TGTGCCAGCAGCCGGCTAGGACAGGTACTGAGCGGGGAGCTGTTTTTT.

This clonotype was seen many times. DNA of the CDR3: TGTGCCAGCAGTTTGGACACTACCACAGATACGCAGTATTTT. This sequence encodes CASSLDTTTDTQYF. The rearrangement joins TRBV28 to TRBJ2-3; TRBD1 is a possible D gene (5 bases). Germline V lookup: CDR1 MDHEN, CDR2 SYDVKM. Trimming stripped 3 bases from V and 2 bases from J, with 9 bases between. This CDR3 region has 14 residues.

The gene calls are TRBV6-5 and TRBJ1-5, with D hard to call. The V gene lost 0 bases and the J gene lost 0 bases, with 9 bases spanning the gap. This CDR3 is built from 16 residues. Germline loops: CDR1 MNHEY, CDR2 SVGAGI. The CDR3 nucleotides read TGTGCCAGCAGTTACTCTCGTTGGGATAGCAATCAGCCCCAGCATTTT. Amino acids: CASSYSRWDSNQPQHF.

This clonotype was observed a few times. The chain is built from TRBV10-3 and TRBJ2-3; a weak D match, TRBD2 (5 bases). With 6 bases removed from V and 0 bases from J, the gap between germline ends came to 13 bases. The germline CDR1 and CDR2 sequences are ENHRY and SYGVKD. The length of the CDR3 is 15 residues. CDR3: CAISLLAPSTDTQYF. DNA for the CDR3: TGTGCCATCAGCCTTCTAGCCCCCAGCACAGATACGCAGTATTTT.

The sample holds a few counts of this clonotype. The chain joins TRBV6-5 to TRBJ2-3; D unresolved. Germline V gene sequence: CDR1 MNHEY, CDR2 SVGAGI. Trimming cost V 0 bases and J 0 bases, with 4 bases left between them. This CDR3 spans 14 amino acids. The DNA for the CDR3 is TGTGCCAGCAGTTACTCGTTGAGCACAGATACGCAGTATTTT. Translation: CASSYSLSTDTQYF.

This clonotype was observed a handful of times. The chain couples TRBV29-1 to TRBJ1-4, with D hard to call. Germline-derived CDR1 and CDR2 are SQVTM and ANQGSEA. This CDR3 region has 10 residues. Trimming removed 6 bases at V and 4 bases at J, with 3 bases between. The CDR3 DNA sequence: TGCAGCGTCATTAATGAAAAACTGTTTTTT. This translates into CSVINEKLFF.

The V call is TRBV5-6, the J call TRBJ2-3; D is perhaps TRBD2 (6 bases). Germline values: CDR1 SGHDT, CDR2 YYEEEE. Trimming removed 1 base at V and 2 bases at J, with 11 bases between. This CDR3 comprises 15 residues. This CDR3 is CASSLSGLFTDTQYF. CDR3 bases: TGTGCCAGCAGCTTGTCGGGACTCTTCACAGATACGCAGTATTTT.

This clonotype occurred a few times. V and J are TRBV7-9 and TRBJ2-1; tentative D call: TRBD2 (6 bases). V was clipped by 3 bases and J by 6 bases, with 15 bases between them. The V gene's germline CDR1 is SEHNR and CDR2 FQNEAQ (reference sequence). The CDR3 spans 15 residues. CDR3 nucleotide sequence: TGTGCCAGCAGCTTCCCCGGACTAAAATTCAATGAGCAGTTCTTC. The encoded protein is CASSFPGLKFNEQFF.

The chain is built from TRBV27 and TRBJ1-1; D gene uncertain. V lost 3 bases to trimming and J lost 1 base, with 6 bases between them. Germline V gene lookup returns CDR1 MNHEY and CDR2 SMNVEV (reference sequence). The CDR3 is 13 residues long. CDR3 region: CASSFMENTEAFF. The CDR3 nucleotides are TGTGCCAGCAGTTTCATGGAGAACACTGAAGCTTTCTTT.

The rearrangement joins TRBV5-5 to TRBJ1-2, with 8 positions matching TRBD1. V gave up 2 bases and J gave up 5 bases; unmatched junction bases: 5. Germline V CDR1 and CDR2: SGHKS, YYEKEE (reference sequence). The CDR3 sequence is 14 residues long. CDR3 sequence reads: CASSLPTGEYGYTF. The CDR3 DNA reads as TGTGCCAGCAGCTTACCGACAGGGGAGTATGGCTACACCTTC. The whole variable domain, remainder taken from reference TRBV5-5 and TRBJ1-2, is DAGVTQSPTHLIKTRGQQVTLRCSPISGHKSVSWYQQVLGQGPQFIFQYYEKEERGRGNFPDRFSARQFPNYSSELNVNALLLGDSALYLCASSLPTGEYGYTFGSGTRLTVV.

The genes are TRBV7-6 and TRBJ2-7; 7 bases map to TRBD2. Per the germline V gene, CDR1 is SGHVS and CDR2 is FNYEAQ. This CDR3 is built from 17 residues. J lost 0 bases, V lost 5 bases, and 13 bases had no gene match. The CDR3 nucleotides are TGTGCCAGCAGCCACCCTGACTGGGCGGGAGACTCCTACGAGCAGTACTTC. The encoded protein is CASSHPDWAGDSYEQYF.

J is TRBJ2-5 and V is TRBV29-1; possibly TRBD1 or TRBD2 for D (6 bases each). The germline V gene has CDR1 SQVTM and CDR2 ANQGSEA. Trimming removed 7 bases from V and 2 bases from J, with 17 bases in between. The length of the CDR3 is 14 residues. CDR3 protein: CSAGAGPFQETQYF. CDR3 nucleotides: TGCAGCGCGGGGGCAGGGCCCTTTCAAGAGACCCAGTACTTC.

The CDR3 is CASSLWSDDFNEQFF. CDR3 DNA: TGCGCCAGCAGCTTGTGGTCTGACGACTTCAATGAGCAGTTCTTC. The V call is TRBV5-1, the J call TRBJ2-1; D unresolved. V lost 1 base to trimming and J lost 6 bases, with 14 bases between them. Germline V gives CDR1 SGHRS, CDR2 YFSETQ. The CDR3 spans 15 residues.

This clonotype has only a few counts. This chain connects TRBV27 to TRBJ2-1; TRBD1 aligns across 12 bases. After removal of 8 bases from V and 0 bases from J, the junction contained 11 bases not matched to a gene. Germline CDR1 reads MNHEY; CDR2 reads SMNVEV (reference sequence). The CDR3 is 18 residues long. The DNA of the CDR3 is TGTGCCAGCTCTCGGGACAGGGGGCTGTTTAACTCCTACAATGAGCAGTTCTTC. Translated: CASSRDRGLFNSYNEQFF.

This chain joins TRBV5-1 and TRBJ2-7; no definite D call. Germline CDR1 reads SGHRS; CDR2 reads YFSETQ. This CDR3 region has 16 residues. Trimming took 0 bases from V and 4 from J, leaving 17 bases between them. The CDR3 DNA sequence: TGCGCCAGCAGCTTGGAGACGGGCCTGCTGCGTTACGAGCAGTACTTC. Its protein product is CASSLETGLLRYEQYF.

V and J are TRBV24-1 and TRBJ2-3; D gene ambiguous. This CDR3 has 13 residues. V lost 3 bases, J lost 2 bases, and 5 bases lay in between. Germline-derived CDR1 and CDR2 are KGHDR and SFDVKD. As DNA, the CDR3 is TGTGCCACCAGTGATCCAAACACAGATACGCAGTATTTT. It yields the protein CATSDPNTDTQYF.

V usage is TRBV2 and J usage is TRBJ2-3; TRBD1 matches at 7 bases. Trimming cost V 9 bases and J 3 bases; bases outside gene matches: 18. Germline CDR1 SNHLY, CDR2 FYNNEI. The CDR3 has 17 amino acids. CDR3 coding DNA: TGTGCCAGGGGGCCTATTCGGAGACAGGGATGGACAGATACGCAGTATTTT. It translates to CARGPIRRQGWTDTQYF.

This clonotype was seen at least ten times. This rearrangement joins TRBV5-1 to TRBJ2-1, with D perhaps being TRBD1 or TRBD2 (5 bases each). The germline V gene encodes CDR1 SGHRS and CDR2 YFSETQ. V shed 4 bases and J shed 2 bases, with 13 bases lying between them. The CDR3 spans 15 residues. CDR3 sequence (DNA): TGCGCCAGCAGCCACGGGACCGCCACCTACAATGAGCAGTTCTTC. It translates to CASSHGTATYNEQFF.

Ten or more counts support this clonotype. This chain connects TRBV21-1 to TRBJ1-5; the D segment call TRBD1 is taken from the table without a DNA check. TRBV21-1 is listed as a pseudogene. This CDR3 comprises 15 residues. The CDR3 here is CASSKVGQAEQPQHF. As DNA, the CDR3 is TGTGCCAGCAGCAAAGTCGGACAGGCCGAACAGCCCCAGCATTTT.

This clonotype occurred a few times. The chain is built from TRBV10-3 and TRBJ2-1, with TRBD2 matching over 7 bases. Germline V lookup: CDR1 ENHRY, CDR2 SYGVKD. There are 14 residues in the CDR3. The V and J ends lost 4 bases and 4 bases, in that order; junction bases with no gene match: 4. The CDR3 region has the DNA TGTGCCATCAGTGTGAGGCGGGAGTACAATGAGCAGTTCTTC. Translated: CAISVRREYNEQFF.

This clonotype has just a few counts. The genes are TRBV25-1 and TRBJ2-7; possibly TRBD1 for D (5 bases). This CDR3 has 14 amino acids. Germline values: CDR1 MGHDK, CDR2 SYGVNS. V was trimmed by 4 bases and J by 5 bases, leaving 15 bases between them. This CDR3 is CASSVEYRPHEQYF. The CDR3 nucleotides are TGTGCCAGCAGTGTGGAGTACAGGCCCCACGAGCAGTACTTC.

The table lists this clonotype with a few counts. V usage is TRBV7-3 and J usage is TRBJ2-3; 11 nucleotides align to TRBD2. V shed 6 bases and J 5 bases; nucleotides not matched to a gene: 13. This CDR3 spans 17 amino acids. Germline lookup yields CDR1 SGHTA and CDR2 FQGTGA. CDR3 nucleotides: TGTGCCAGCAGTCCTATCCCTTTAGCGGGAGGGGGAGATACGCAGTATTTT. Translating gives CASSPIPLAGGGDTQYF.

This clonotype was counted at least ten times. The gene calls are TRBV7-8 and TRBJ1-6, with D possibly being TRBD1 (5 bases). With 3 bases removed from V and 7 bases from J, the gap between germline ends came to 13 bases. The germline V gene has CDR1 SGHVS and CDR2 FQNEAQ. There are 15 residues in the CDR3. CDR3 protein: CASSFSQVANSPLHF. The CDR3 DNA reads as TGTGCCAGCAGCTTTTCACAGGTGGCCAATTCACCCCTCCACTTT.

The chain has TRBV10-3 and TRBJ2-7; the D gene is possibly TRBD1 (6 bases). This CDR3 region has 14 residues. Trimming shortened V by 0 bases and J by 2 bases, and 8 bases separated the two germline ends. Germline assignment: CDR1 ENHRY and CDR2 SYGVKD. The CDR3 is CAISESQGTYEQYF. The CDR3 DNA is TGTGCCATCAGTGAGTCCCAGGGGACCTACGAGCAGTACTTC.

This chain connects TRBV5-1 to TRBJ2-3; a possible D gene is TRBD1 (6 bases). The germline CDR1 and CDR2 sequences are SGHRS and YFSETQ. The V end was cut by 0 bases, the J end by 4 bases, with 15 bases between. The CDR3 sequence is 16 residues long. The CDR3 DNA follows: TGCGCCAGCAGCTTGGGGGACAAGGGGAGAGCAGATACGCAGTATTTT. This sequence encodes CASSLGDKGRADTQYF. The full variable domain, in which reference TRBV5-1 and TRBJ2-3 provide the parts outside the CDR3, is KAGVTQTPRYLIKTRGQQVTLSCSPISGHRSVSWYQQTPGQGLQFLFEYFSETQRNKGNFPGRFSGRQFSNSRSEMNVSTLELGDSALYLCASSLGDKGRADTQYFGPGTRLTVL.